Listed below are T cell receptor beta chains from one sample, sequenced in a study of PD-L1 blockade in urothelial cancer. Profiling relied on immunoSEQ multiplex PCR, and the TCRdb table lists in-frame clones only, not all of them. The profile shows some 50,000 clones, about 85% of them singletons. Sequences were derived from PBMCs, sampled around atezolizumab (anti-PD-L1) treatment. The receptors here all came from a man aged 45-65 years with urothelial cancer. CDR3s include the opening cysteine and the closing phenylalanine or tryptophan. The D gene is left open where the match is weak.

>TRBJ2-7|TRBV29-1|NA
CSVPRAGKAGYDEQYF
>TRBJ2-4|TRBV18|TRBD2
CASSPPLVAGVKNIQYF
>TRBJ1-1|TRBV7-9|NA
CASRRNTNTEAFF
>TRBJ2-5|TRBV28|TRBD1
CASSSDRVQETQYF
>TRBJ2-7|TRBV7-2|TRBD1
CASSLDRPLVRGYSYEQYF
>TRBJ1-2|TRBV5-6|NA
CASSLAGGGPLYGYTF
>TRBJ2-3|TRBV18|NA
CASSGLPSTDTQYF
>TRBJ2-6|TRBV2|NA
CASSYIPGQGLSGANVLTF
>TRBJ2-7|TRBV5-1|TRBD2
CASSRGGTYEQYF
>TRBJ2-7|TRBV18|TRBD1
CASSPTGGDYEQYF
>TRBJ2-3|TRBV4-1|TRBD2
CASSQLSGHTDTQYF
>TRBJ1-1|TRBV19|NA
CASSASGGNTEAFF
>TRBJ1-3|TRBV6-5|NA
CASSSDRSSGNTIYF
>TRBJ2-2|TRBV19|TRBD2
CASSILAGGRDTGELFF
>TRBJ2-7|TRBV5-1|TRBD2
CASSGGLAGGGIGEQYF
>TRBJ2-1|TRBV16|NA
CASSLEDEQFF
>TRBJ2-7|TRBV10-3|NA
CAISEGGLGEQYF
>TRBJ2-7|TRBV29-1|TRBD2
CSVDGLDGSYEQYF
>TRBJ2-1|TRBV7-3|NA
CASSLTPSLYEQFF
>TRBJ2-7|TRBV18|TRBD1
CASSPGTGIYEQYF
>TRBJ1-5|TRBV19|NA
CASSKGRGEPQHF
>TRBJ2-5|TRBV7-8|TRBD2
CASSLLAGGPGETQYF
>TRBJ2-3|TRBV6-4|TRBD1
CASSVGQGETDTQYF
>TRBJ2-7|TRBV11-2|NA
CASSFTGEYSYEQYF
>TRBJ1-4|TRBV19|NA
CASSRDIVGTSATNEKLFF
>TRBJ2-1|TRBV6-1|NA
CASRLAGPPYNEQFF
>TRBJ2-2|TRBV6-1|TRBD2
CASSELAGGNTGELFF
>TRBJ1-2|TRBV6-1|TRBD1
CASILEDRLGYGYTF
>TRBJ1-2|TRBV7-9|NA
CASSSETANYGYTF
>TRBJ2-5|TRBV19|TRBD1
CASSTTGGLETQYF
>TRBJ2-3|TRBV5-1|NA
CASSPSTDTQYF
>TRBJ2-1|TRBV5-1|TRBD2
CASSAGLAGYNEQFF
>TRBJ2-1|TRBV18|NA
CASSTGGLEGNEQFF
>TRBJ2-2|TRBV9|TRBD2
CASSAATSGNTGELFF
>TRBJ2-1|TRBV7-6|TRBD2
CASSGGVGGTSYNEQFF
>TRBJ2-3|TRBV14|NA
CASSQVASWTDTQYF
>TRBJ1-1|TRBV5-6|TRBD1
CASSLPRGPQTEAFF
>TRBJ1-5|TRBV2|TRBD1
CASSVNRDRGQPQHF
>TRBJ2-2|TRBV9|NA
CASSVAGRGNTGELFF
>TRBJ2-2|TRBV6-1|NA
CASQSGRELFF
>TRBJ2-7|TRBV13|TRBD1
CASSLRDRGKDF
>TRBJ2-2|TRBV7-8|TRBD2
CASSLVDLRGTRHTGELFF
>TRBJ2-7|TRBV5-4|NA
CASSKVPGDEQYF
>TRBJ2-2|TRBV18|TRBD2
CASSLPSGSNTGELFF
>TRBJ2-1|TRBV11-2|NA
CASSVDRLHYNEQFF
>TRBJ1-6|TRBV6-5|NA
CASSIRSSYNSPLHF
>TRBJ2-2|TRBV9|TRBD2
CASSVTGLAGVGELFF
>TRBJ1-1|TRBV27|TRBD1
CASSLGQAMNTEAFF
>TRBJ1-5|TRBV18|NA
CASSLGQPNQPQHF
>TRBJ1-2|TRBV9|NA
CASSATSTGDYGYTF
>TRBJ2-7|TRBV27|NA
CASSPPWGVGVGEQYF
>TRBJ2-1|TRBV15|NA
CATSRDRSGNNEQFF
>TRBJ1-3|TRBV6-6|NA
CASSYGKQGSGNTIYF
>TRBJ2-7|TRBV28|TRBD2
CGTSGTYEQYF